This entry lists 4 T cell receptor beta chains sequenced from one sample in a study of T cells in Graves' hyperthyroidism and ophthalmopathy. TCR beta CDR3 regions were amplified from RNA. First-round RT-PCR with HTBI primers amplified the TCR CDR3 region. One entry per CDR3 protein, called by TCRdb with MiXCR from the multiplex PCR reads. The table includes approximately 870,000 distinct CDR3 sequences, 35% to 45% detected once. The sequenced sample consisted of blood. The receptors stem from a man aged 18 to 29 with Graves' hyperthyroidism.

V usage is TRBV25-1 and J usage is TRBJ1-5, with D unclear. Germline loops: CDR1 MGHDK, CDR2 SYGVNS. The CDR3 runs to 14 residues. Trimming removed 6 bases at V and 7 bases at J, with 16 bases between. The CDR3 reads CASRRAGSDQPQHF. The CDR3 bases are TGTGCCAGCAGGAGGGCGGGGTCTGACCAGCCCCAGCATTTT.

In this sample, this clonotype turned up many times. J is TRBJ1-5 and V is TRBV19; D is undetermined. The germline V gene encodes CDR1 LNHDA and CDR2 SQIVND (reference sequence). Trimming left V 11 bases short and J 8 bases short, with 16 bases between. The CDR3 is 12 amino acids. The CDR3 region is CASGRSEEPQHF. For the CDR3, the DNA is TGTGCCTCAGGACGGTCCGAAGAGCCCCAGCATTTT.

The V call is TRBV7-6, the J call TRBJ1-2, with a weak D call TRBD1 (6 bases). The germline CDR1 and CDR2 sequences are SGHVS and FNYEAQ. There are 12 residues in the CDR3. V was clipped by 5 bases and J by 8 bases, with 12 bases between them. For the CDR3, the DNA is TGTGCCAGCAGCCAACAGGGTGGCGGCTACACCTTC. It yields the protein CASSQQGGGYTF.

CDR3 region: CASSYRNGAQHF. In nucleotides, the CDR3 is TGTGCCAGCAGTTACCGGAATGGAGCCCAGCATTTT. The V and J genes are TRBV6-6 and TRBJ1-5; D remains ambiguous. The CDR3 spans 12 residues. V lost 2 bases, J lost 11 bases, and 10 bases lay in between. Germline CDR1 is MNHNY and CDR2 is SVGAGI (reference sequence).